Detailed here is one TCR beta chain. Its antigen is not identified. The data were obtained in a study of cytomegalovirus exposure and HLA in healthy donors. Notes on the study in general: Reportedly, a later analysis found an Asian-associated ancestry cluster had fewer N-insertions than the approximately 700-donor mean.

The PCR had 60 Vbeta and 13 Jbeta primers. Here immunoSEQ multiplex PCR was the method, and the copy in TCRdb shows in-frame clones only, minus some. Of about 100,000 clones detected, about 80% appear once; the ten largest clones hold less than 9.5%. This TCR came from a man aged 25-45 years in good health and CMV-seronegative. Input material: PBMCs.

CDR3 sequence reads: CAWRDPGQGASSPLHF. The DNA of the CDR3 is TGTGCCTGGAGAGACCCCGGACAGGGGGCGAGCTCACCCCTCCACTTT. The gene calls are TRBV30 and TRBJ1-6; 11 bases line up with TRBD1. CDR1 and CDR2 from the germline V gene are GTSNPN and SVGIG (reference sequence). The CDR3 spans 16 residues. Trimming took 3 bases from V and 10 from J; bases not matched to a gene: 11.